The next 6 T cell receptor beta chains were all read from a single sample in a study of metastatic and nonmetastatic thyroid tumors. TCRdb re-analyzed the PCR reads through MiXCR. The sample yields around 23,000 clones, around 28% seen once. No treatment had been given to any patient before thyroid surgery. Material: blood. These receptors were collected from a female donor with papillary thyroid cancer or a benign thyroid nodule (not recorded which). Some clones in this sample may be carry-over from other donors' samples.

As for this clone: The junction departs from germline at one end; a sequencing error may be responsible. The chain links TRBV6-2 or TRBV6-3 to TRBJ1-5; D is undetermined. CDR3 length equals 15 residues. Germline CDR1 MNHEY, CDR2 SVGEGT. The CDR3: CATSYSENSNQPQHF. In nucleotides, the CDR3 is TGTGCCACCAGTTACTCAGAGAACAGCAATCAGCCCCAGCATTTT.

This clone is medium-sized within its sample. V is TRBV14 and J is TRBJ1-2, with 9 bases fitting TRBD1. Germline V gene sequence: CDR1 SGHDN, CDR2 FVKESK. The CDR3 is made up of 14 amino acids. The junction had 5 bases not matched to a gene; V was cut back by 2 bases and J by 7 bases. CDR3 bases: TGTGCCAGCAGCCAATGGGGACAGGGAGGTGGCTACACCTTC. It encodes CASSQWGQGGGYTF.

In this sample, this clone is medium-sized. The V gene is TRBV7-2, the J gene TRBJ2-7, with TRBD2 matching over 9 bases. There are 14 residues in the CDR3. V lost 3 bases, J lost 7 bases, and 7 bases stayed unmatched. The germline gives CDR1 SGHTA, CDR2 FQGNSA. CDR3 protein: CASSFAGGMLEQYF. The CDR3 DNA reads as TGTGCCAGCAGCTTTGCGGGGGGGATGTTGGAGCAGTACTTC.

A note on this clone: The junction departs from the called germline gene at one end, perhaps through a read error. The chain recombines TRBV7-6 with TRBJ2-7; D uncertain. The germline V gene has CDR1 SGHVS and CDR2 FNYEAQ. CDR3 length: 13 amino acids. CDR3 region: CASSFTETYDQNF. The CDR3 bases are TGTGCCAGCAGCTTCACGGAGACCTACGACCAGAACTTC.

This clone has just one count. The chain links TRBV12-3 or TRBV12-4 to TRBJ2-1; 8 nucleotides align to TRBD2. J lost 0 bases, V lost 4 bases, and 2 bases had no gene match. This CDR3 spans 15 amino acids. The CDR3 DNA reads as TGTGCCAGCAGTTCCGGGACTAGCTCCTACAATGAGCAGTTCTTC. This encodes CASSSGTSSYNEQFF.

This clone ranks as medium-sized. V gene TRBV7-2 combines with J gene TRBJ2-7, with D maybe TRBD2 (5 bases). Trimming stripped 2 bases from V and 7 bases from J, with 18 bases between. The CDR3 length is 15 residues. Germline values: CDR1 SGHTA, CDR2 FQGNSA. The CDR3 loop reads CASSLIRAGSSEQYF. CDR3 sequence (DNA): TGTGCCAGCAGCTTAATTAGGGCGGGTTCGAGTGAGCAGTACTTC.